What follows are 26 T cell receptor beta chains derived from one specimen sequenced in a study of regulatory T cells in long-lasting Graves disease. Construction of the TCR beta libraries employed iRepertoire HTBI primers in conjunction with Arm-PCR of CDR3 regions. TCRdb reanalysed the multiplex PCR reads using MiXCR and keeps one entry per CDR3 protein. The table shows hundreds of thousands of distinct CDR3 sequences, with about 15% occurring only once. The time point: newly diagnosed GD, antithyroid drugs for less than 3 months. RNA from PBMCs was the source of the TCR library. The sample was also reused in another study, on T cells in Graves' hyperthyroidism and ophthalmopathy.

The source material was peripheral blood mononuclear cells (PBMCs), sampled at new diagnosis, from a patient treated with antithyroid drugs. These receptors were collected from a young woman with Graves disease.

The J gene is TRBJ2-1, the V gene TRBV9; unclear D gene. Germline V gene lookup returns CDR1 SGDLS and CDR2 YYNGEE. The V end lost 4 bases, the J end lost 7 bases, and 18 bases lay between the germline ends. This CDR3 is built from 15 residues. CDR3 DNA sequence: TGTGCCAGCAGCTCCTATTTGAGCTTACGGAATGAGCAGTTCTTC. It is translated as CASSSYLSLRNEQFF.

There are many counts of this clonotype. The chain carries TRBV7-2 and TRBJ2-3, with D perhaps being TRBD1 or TRBD2 (5 bases each). CDR3 length: 15 amino acids. V lost 2 bases to trimming and J lost 5 bases, with 14 bases between them. Germline V gene sequence: CDR1 SGHTA, CDR2 FQGNSA. The CDR3 DNA is TGTGCCAGCAGCTTATTTAGGGACCCGGGAGATACGCAGTATTTT. Translated: CASSLFRDPGDTQYF.

The chain is built from TRBV11-3 and TRBJ2-1, with unresolved D. V shed 1 base and J shed 7 bases, with 11 bases lying between them. Per germline, CDR1 SGHNT and CDR2 YENEEA. CDR3 length: 14 amino acids. The CDR3 DNA is TGTGCCAGCAGCTTAGTGGGCCGGACGAATGAGCAGTTCTTC. Amino acid sequence: CASSLVGRTNEQFF.

A single count supports this clonotype. This chain connects TRBV6-1 to TRBJ1-1, with TRBD1 matching 9 bases. Trimming cost V 6 bases and J 3 bases; bases outside gene matches: 11. The CDR3 is 16 residues long. Germline CDR1 MNHNS, CDR2 SASEGT. The CDR3 protein is CASRPQQGATDTEAFF. For the CDR3, the DNA is TGTGCCAGCAGGCCCCAACAGGGGGCTACCGACACTGAAGCTTTCTTT.

The rearrangement uses TRBV10-2 and TRBJ1-5; 10 bases are a match to TRBD1. This CDR3 has 16 amino acids. Germline CDR1 reads WSHSY; CDR2 reads SAAADI. Germline trimming cut 4 bases from V and 4 bases from J; bases unmatched to any gene: 7. The CDR3 nucleotides are TGCGCCAGCAGTGCATCCGGGACAGGGGCAAATCAGCCCCAGCATTTT. It translates to CASSASGTGANQPQHF.

A word on this clonotype: The junction shows a germline mismatch at one end, possibly a read error. This chain joins TRBV19 and TRBJ2-1, with 8 bases that match TRBD2. Germline assignment: CDR1 LNHDA and CDR2 SQIVND (reference sequence). The CDR3 consists of 15 residues. For the CDR3, the DNA is TGTACCAGTAGTTCCAGCGGGAGCTCCTACAATGAGCAGTTCTTC. Protein: CTSSSSGSSYNEQFF.

This clonotype was counted many times. V is TRBV7-3 and J is TRBJ2-7; a weak D match, TRBD2 (6 bases). The V and J ends lost 4 bases and 3 bases respectively, with 16 bases between them. The CDR3 has 15 residues. Germline values: CDR1 SGHTA, CDR2 FQGTGA. The CDR3 loop reads CASSSYSGLDYEQYF. The CDR3, as DNA: TGTGCCAGCAGCTCTTATAGCGGCTTAGACTACGAGCAGTACTTC.

The chain carries TRBV10-3 and TRBJ2-7; no reliable D call. Germline V gives CDR1 ENHRY, CDR2 SYGVKD. The CDR3 has 15 residues. The germline V and J ends were trimmed by 0 bases and 2 bases, with 11 bases remaining between them. This CDR3 is CAISESGGSPYEQYF. Here the CDR3 DNA reads TGTGCCATCAGTGAGTCTGGTGGAAGCCCCTACGAGCAGTACTTC.

This clonotype was recorded at least ten times. This chain uses TRBV19 with TRBJ1-1, with 7 bases fitting TRBD1. V was pared by 7 bases and J by 0 bases, with 11 bases of the junction left unmatched. Germline CDR1 LNHDA, CDR2 SQIVND (reference sequence). The CDR3 is made up of 16 amino acids. The CDR3, as DNA: TGTGCCAGTACCGCACTGACCGGGACAGTGAACACTGAAGCTTTCTTT. It translates to CASTALTGTVNTEAFF. Complete variable domain (other parts from reference TRBV19 and TRBJ1-1): DGGITQSPKYLFRKEGQNVTLSCEQNLNHDAMYWYRQDPGQGLRLIYYSQIVNDFQKGDIAEGYSVSREKKESFPLTVTSAQKNPTAFYLCASTALTGTVNTEAFFGQGTRLTVV.

The CDR3 reads CAISESDRPNNEQFF. CDR3 coding DNA: TGTGCCATCAGTGAGTCGGACAGGCCGAACAATGAGCAGTTCTTC. This sequence joins TRBV10-3 and TRBJ2-1; 7 bases agree with TRBD1. Germline CDR1 reads ENHRY; CDR2 reads SYGVKD. The J segment lost 5 bases and the V segment lost 0 bases, leaving 4 bases of the junction unmatched. This CDR3 has 15 amino acids.

This chain links TRBV6-2 or TRBV6-3 with TRBJ2-2, with unresolved D. Germline V gene lookup returns CDR1 MNHEY and CDR2 SVGEGT. Trimming took off 6 bases at V and 8 bases at J, with 16 bases between the two ends. The CDR3 consists of 14 residues. CDR3 sequence (DNA): TGTGCCAGCAGCCCCGAGCCCCAGGCTGGGGAGCTGTTTTTT. Protein: CASSPEPQAGELFF.

The chain combines TRBV20-1 with TRBJ2-3; perhaps TRBD2 as D (5 bases). The CDR3 has 14 residues. V shed 5 bases and J shed 1 base, with 13 bases lying between them. Germline CDR1 reads DFQATT; CDR2 reads SNEGSKA (reference sequence). Written as DNA, the CDR3 is TGCAGTGCTCCCGGGATAGTGGGCACAGATACGCAGTATTTT. It codes for CSAPGIVGTDTQYF.

This clonotype has ten or more counts. This sequence joins TRBV6-1 and TRBJ1-5; D is unclear. This CDR3 comprises 15 residues. Germline V gene data show CDR1 as MNHNS and CDR2 as SASEGT. V was pared by 4 bases and J by 0 bases, with 10 bases between. DNA of the CDR3: TGTGCCAGCAGTGGGTCCTCGACTAGCAATCAGCCCCAGCATTTT. It codes for CASSGSSTSNQPQHF.

This clonotype was observed a handful of times. Since a much larger clone is just one base distant, this may be a read error. This chain connects TRBV7-3 to TRBJ2-7, with 8 bases fitting TRBD2. CDR1 and CDR2 (germline): SGHTA, FQGTGA. V dropped 7 bases and J dropped 0; count of bases not matched to a gene: 5. This CDR3 has 14 amino acids. DNA of the CDR3: TGTGCCAGCAACCCCGGACTAGCCTCCTACGAGCAGTACTTC. This sequence encodes CASNPGLASYEQYF.

In its sample, this clonotype was seen a few times. This chain uses TRBV6-2 or TRBV6-3 with TRBJ2-1; TRBD2 is a possible D gene (6 bases). CDR3 size: 16 residues. Looked up from germline, CDR1 is MNHEY and CDR2 is SVGEGT. The ends were cut back, 0 bases at V and 8 bases at J, with 17 bases in the middle. CDR3 residues: CASSYSIELAIDEQFF. Here the CDR3 DNA reads TGTGCCAGCAGTTACTCGATCGAGCTAGCGATCGATGAGCAGTTCTTC.

This clonotype was counted ten times or more. The chain couples TRBV28 to TRBJ1-5; D may be TRBD1 (5 bases). The germline V gene has CDR1 MDHEN and CDR2 SYDVKM. V was pared by 7 bases and J by 1 base, with 8 bases between. The CDR3 covers 13 residues. CDR3: CASNWGSNQPQHF. In DNA, the CDR3 is TGTGCCAGCAACTGGGGCAGCAATCAGCCCCAGCATTTT.

In its sample, this clonotype was seen a few times. V usage is TRBV20-1 and J usage is TRBJ2-2, with D unresolved. This CDR3 is built from 12 residues. CDR1 DFQATT and CDR2 SNEGSKA come from the germline V gene (reference sequence). The CDR3 DNA follows: TGCAGCCTTTGGAGCGAAACCGGGGAGCTGTTTTTT. Translated, it gives CSLWSETGELFF.

This clonotype showed up many times. The rearrangement links TRBV3-1 to TRBJ1-1, with D unresolved. V was cut by 4 bases and J by 2 bases, with 8 bases left in between. The CDR3 extends over 13 amino acids. Germline CDR1 and CDR2: LGHDT and YNNKEL (reference sequence). The CDR3 DNA is TGTGCCAGCAGCCCCGGGAGCAACACTGAAGCTTTCTTT. Protein sequence: CASSPGSNTEAFF.

This chain uses TRBV6-5 with TRBJ2-7; TRBD1 matches 7 bases. V lost 0 bases, J lost 4 bases, and 12 bases stayed unmatched. Germline CDR1 reads MNHEY; CDR2 reads SVGAGI. This CDR3 contains 17 residues. CDR3 bases: TGTGCCAGCAGTTACTCGGTCGGGACAGCTTCTACGTACGAGCAGTACTTC. Translation: CASSYSVGTASTYEQYF.

In this sample, this clonotype turned up many times. The chain uses TRBV7-9 and TRBJ1-1, with 8 nucleotides matching TRBD1. Germline trimming cut 2 bases from V and 7 bases from J; bases unmatched to any gene: 6. The CDR3 loop spans 14 amino acids. The germline V gene has CDR1 SEHNR and CDR2 FQNEAQ (reference sequence). CDR3 residues: CASSLRGTGGEAFF. DNA for the CDR3: TGTGCCAGCAGCTTAAGAGGGACAGGAGGTGAAGCTTTCTTT.

This clonotype was seen at least ten times. The chain links TRBV6-2 or TRBV6-3 to TRBJ2-1; 8 bases are shared with TRBD2. V trimming: 0 bases; J trimming: 4 bases; junction bases outside the gene matches: 11. The germline V gene encodes CDR1 MNHEY and CDR2 SVGEGT. This CDR3 spans 18 amino acids. CDR3 protein: CASSYSGPIAGLYNEQFF. The CDR3 DNA reads as TGTGCCAGCAGTTACTCCGGGCCTATAGCGGGACTTTACAATGAGCAGTTCTTC.

The sample holds a few counts of this clonotype. The V call is TRBV5-1, the J call TRBJ1-4, with D tentatively TRBD1 (5 bases). V lost 0 bases and J 15 bases, leaving 21 bases between the germline ends. In germline, CDR1 is SGHRS, CDR2 YFSETQ. CDR3 length: 15 residues. In DNA form, the CDR3 reads TGCGCCAGCAGCTTGGTCCCCGGTACGATGGACACCTTGTTTTTT. Encoded protein: CASSLVPGTMDTLFF. Using reference TRBV5-1 and TRBJ1-4 for the parts outside the CDR3, the full variable domain is KAGVTQTPRYLIKTRGQQVTLSCSPISGHRSVSWYQQTPGQGLQFLFEYFSETQRNKGNFPGRFSGRQFSNSRSEMNVSTLELGDSALYLCASSLVPGTMDTLFFGSGTQLSVL.

This clonotype was observed a handful of times. V is TRBV20-1 and J is TRBJ2-5; D is tentatively TRBD1 or TRBD2 (5 bases each). The ends were cut back, 0 bases at V and 5 bases at J, with 16 bases in the middle. Looked up from germline, CDR1 is DFQATT and CDR2 is SNEGSKA (reference sequence). The CDR3 spans 15 residues. CDR3: CSARDAPRGLETQYF. The CDR3 DNA sequence: TGCAGTGCTAGAGATGCACCGAGGGGCTTGGAGACCCAGTACTTC.

In this sample, this clonotype turned up a few times. The chain links TRBV12-3 or TRBV12-4 to TRBJ2-7; 8 bases line up with TRBD2. The CDR3 has 16 residues. Trimming at V came to 8 bases and at J to 0 bases, leaving 12 bases not matched to a gene. CDR3: CASFRDSGTLSYEQYF. The DNA for the CDR3 is TGTGCCAGCTTTCGGGATAGCGGGACCCTCTCCTACGAGCAGTACTTC.

The gene calls are TRBV9 and TRBJ1-2, with D maybe TRBD1 (5 bases). Germline V gene sequence: CDR1 SGDLS, CDR2 YYNGEE. The CDR3 runs to 13 residues. Trimming removed 1 base from V and 6 bases from J, with 10 bases in between. CDR3 coding DNA: TGTGCCAGCAGCGTACAGGGTTCCGATGGCTACACCTTC. Translated: CASSVQGSDGYTF.

This clonotype was counted only a few times. The chain links TRBV6-1 to TRBJ2-1; a possible D gene is TRBD2 (6 bases). CDR1 and CDR2 from the germline V gene are MNHNS and SASEGT. Between the trimmed V and J ends, which lost 4 bases and 3 bases, there was a span of 16 bases. This CDR3 contains 16 residues. The CDR3 sequence: CASSGRGYRSYNEQFF. The CDR3 bases are TGTGCCAGCAGTGGGAGGGGCTACAGGAGCTACAATGAGCAGTTCTTC.